The entry below describes one TCR beta chain. With 0 bases removed from V and 4 bases from J, the gap between germline ends came to 12 bases. This CDR3 is 15 amino acids long. Germline CDR1 and CDR2: MNHEY and SVGAGI. This sample was included in a study of blood T cell repertoires in COVID-19. Study background: Both acute and convalescent COVID-19 samples were obtained from the United States, Italy and Spain. PBMCs, B-cell-depleted T cells, or T cells were the source of the cDNA or gDNA that made up the material.

Original processing notes: Amplification of reference gene primers provided the estimated nucleated cell counts. TCRdb's table, derived via immunoSEQ multiplex PCR, lists solely in-frame clones and lacks some. Clonal size and the V and J genes are those of that table, whereas D and trimming came from the DNA. The sample lists 130,000 to 150,000 clones, roughly 87% occurring once. The sequencing sample was made of peripheral blood. This TCR was recovered from a man in his sixties or seventies with acute or convalescent COVID-19. The chain couples TRBV6-5 to TRBJ1-2; possible D gene TRBD1, 6 bases. The DNA for the CDR3 is TGTGCCAGCAGTTACTCGTTCAGGGGATTCTATGGCTACACCTTC. It encodes CASSYSFRGFYGYTF.